The rows below give T cell receptor beta chains drawn from one sample of a study of response to subunit inactivated influenza vaccine. TCRdb reanalysed the RT-PCR reads using MiXCR and keeps one entry per CDR3 protein. The sample comprises roughly 650,000 distinct CDR3 sequences, approximately 14% of which are singletons, and around a tenth rests with the top ten. The specimen was PBMCs from blood, collected approximately 12 days after vaccination. Source of these receptors: a middle-aged man who received an inactivated influenza vaccine. Both conserved end residues are trimmed from each CDR3.

j_gene: TRBJ2-2; v_gene: TRBV10-3; CDR3aa: AIRTDGGELF
j_gene: TRBJ2-1; v_gene: TRBV3-1; CDR3aa: ASSQALVSEQF
j_gene: TRBJ2-7; v_gene: TRBV18; CDR3aa: ASSPPIAGYEQY
j_gene: TRBJ1-3; v_gene: TRBV18; CDR3aa: ASSGQAAISGNTIY
j_gene: TRBJ2-1; v_gene: TRBV12-3/TRBV12-4; CDR3aa: ASSLGTSPTYNEQF
j_gene: TRBJ2-1; v_gene: TRBV7-6; CDR3aa: ASSPSVDEQF
j_gene: TRBJ1-6; v_gene: TRBV5-1; CDR3aa: ASSEGRDSPLH
j_gene: TRBJ2-1; v_gene: TRBV5-1; CDR3aa: ASSLTGQGSYNEQF
j_gene: TRBJ1-1; v_gene: TRBV12-3/TRBV12-4; CDR3aa: ASSYPDRPAYEAF
j_gene: TRBJ2-2; v_gene: TRBV24-1; CDR3aa: ATSDPPLAGELF
j_gene: TRBJ2-5; v_gene: TRBV7-9; CDR3aa: ASRDLRETQY
j_gene: TRBJ1-1; v_gene: TRBV7-3; CDR3aa: ASSLMGPSEAF
j_gene: TRBJ2-1; v_gene: TRBV18; CDR3aa: ASSPFGTNSYNEQF
j_gene: TRBJ2-1; v_gene: TRBV23-1; CDR3aa: ASSQSNKGTVHNEQF
j_gene: TRBJ1-1; v_gene: TRBV29-1; CDR3aa: SVVTGGHTEAF
j_gene: TRBJ2-7; v_gene: TRBV7-2; CDR3aa: ASSWTSGGASEQY
j_gene: TRBJ1-6; v_gene: TRBV11-2; CDR3aa: ASRAPGRGGSPLH
j_gene: TRBJ1-5; v_gene: TRBV20-1; CDR3aa: SARLDRGFSVDQPQH
j_gene: TRBJ2-4; v_gene: TRBV3-1; CDR3aa: ASSQDGGSNIQY
j_gene: TRBJ2-7; v_gene: TRBV11-2; CDR3aa: ASSFVNTRVGPSYEQY
j_gene: TRBJ2-3; v_gene: TRBV10-3; CDR3aa: AISETGNTDTQY
j_gene: TRBJ2-2; v_gene: TRBV7-2; CDR3aa: ASSLVPQRGNTGELF